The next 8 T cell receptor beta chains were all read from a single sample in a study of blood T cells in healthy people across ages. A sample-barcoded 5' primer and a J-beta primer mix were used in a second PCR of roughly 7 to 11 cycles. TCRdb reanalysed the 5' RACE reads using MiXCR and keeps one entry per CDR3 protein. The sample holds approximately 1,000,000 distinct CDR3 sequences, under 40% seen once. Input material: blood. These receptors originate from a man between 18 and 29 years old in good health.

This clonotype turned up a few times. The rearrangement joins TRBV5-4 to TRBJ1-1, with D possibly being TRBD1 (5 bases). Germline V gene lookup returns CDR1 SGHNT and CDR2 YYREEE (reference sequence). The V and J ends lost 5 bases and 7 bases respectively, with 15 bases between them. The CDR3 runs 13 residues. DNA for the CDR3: TGTGCCAGCAGACAGGAAAACGGGCTTGAAGCTTTCTTT. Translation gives CASRQENGLEAFF.

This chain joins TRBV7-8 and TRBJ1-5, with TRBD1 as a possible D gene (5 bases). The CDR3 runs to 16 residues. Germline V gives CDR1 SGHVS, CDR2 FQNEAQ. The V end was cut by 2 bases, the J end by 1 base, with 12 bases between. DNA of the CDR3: TGTGCCAGCAGCTTAATTAGGGGACCGAGCAATCAGCCCCAGCATTTT. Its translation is CASSLIRGPSNQPQHF.

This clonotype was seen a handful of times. CDR3 region: CASSVRASTDTQYF. The CDR3 nucleotides are TGTGCCAGCAGTGTAAGGGCTAGCACAGATACGCAGTATTTT. This chain links TRBV12-3 or TRBV12-4 with TRBJ2-3, with unresolved D. V lost 5 bases and J lost 0, with 9 bases in between. The CDR3 runs to 14 residues.

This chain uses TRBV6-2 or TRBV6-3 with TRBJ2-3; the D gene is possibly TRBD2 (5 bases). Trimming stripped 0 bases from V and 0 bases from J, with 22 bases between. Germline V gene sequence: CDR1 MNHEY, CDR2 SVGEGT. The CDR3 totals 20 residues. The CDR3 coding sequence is TGTGCCAGCAGTTACTCGACCAGCGGAACCCGCGTTACTAGCACAGATACGCAGTATTTT. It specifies CASSYSTSGTRVTSTDTQYF.

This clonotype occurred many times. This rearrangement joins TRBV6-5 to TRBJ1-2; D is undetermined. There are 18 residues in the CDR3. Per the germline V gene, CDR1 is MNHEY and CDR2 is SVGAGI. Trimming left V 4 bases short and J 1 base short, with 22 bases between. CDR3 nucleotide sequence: TGTGCCAGCAGTTTCCGTGAGGCCCCCCAGCCACTTAACTATGGCTACACCTTC. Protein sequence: CASSFREAPQPLNYGYTF.

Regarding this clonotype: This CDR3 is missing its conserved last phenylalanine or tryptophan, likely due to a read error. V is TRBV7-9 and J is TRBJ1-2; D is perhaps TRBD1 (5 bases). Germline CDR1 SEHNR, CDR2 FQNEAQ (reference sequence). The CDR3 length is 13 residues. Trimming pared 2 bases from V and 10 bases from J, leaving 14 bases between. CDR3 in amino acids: CASSLSPRDDYTI. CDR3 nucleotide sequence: TGTGCCAGCAGCTTATCCCCCCGGGACGACTACACCATC.

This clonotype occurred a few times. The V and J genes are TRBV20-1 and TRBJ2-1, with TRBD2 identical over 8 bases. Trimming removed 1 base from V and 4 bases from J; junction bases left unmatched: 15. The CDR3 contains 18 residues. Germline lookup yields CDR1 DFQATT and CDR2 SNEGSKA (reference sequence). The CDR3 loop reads CSARAAGRGAGVYNEQFF. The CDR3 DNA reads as TGCAGTGCTAGAGCGGCAGGGCGGGGGGCAGGCGTTTACAATGAGCAGTTCTTC.

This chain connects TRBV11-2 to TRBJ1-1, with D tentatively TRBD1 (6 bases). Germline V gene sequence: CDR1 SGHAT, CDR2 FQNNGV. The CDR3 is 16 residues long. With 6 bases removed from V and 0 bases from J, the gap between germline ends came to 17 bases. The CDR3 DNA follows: TGTGCCAGCAGATTACTCAGGGGCCCTTTGAACACTGAAGCTTTCTTT. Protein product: CASRLLRGPLNTEAFF.